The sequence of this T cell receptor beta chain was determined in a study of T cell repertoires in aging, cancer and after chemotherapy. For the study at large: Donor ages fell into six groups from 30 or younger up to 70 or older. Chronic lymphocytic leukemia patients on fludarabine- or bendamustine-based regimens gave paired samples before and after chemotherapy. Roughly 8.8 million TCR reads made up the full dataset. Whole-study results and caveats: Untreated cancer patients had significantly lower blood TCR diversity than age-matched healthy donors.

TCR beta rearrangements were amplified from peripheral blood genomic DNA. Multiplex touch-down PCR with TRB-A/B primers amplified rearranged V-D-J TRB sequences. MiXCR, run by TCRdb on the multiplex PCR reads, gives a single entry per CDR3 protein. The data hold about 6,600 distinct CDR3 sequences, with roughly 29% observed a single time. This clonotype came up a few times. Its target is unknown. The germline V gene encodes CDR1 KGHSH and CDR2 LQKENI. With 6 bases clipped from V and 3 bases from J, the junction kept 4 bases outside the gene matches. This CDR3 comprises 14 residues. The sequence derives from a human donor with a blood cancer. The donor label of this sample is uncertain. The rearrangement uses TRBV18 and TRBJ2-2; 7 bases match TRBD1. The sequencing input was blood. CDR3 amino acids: CASSSQGYTGELFF. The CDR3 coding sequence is TGTGCCAGCTCTTCACAGGGGTACACCGGGGAGCTGTTTTTT.